This paragraph covers one T cell receptor (beta chain) sequence. Germline CDR1 is MNHEY and CDR2 is SMNVEV (reference sequence). This CDR3 has 13 amino acids. Deletions cut 0 bases from V and 5 bases from J, with 8 bases between. The data belong to a study of T cell clones after liver transplantation. Study at large: Immunosuppression withdrawal was tried within 2 years after liver transplantation in this trial.

Data came from immunoSEQ multiplex PCR; TCRdb stores just in-frame clones and leaves some out. This sample has under 55,000 clones, with 70% to 90% found just once. Sequencing was performed on CD8+ T cells from blood, taken 12 months after liver transplant. The chain recombines TRBV27 with TRBJ2-7; D ambiguous. The TCR comes from a human patient who received a liver transplant. Some T cells may trace back to the graft donor. CDR3 region: CASSLSADHEQYF. The CDR3 DNA is TGTGCCAGCAGTTTATCGGCGGATCACGAGCAGTACTTC.